Shown below are 28 T cell receptor beta chains from a single sample sequenced in a study of T cell responses to AZD1222 COVID-19 vaccine. The assay was immunoSEQ multiplex PCR, and TCRdb's table has in-frame clones only and misses some. The table records 130,000 or so clones, about 93% of them present only once. Sample: peripheral blood, taken on day 0 of AZD1222 vaccination. These receptors were collected from an adult in good health.

This chain uses TRBV2 with TRBJ2-1; possibly TRBD2 for D (5 bases). The V end was cut by 5 bases, the J end by 3 bases, with 17 bases between. Germline V gives CDR1 SNHLY, CDR2 FYNNEI. This CDR3 is 16 amino acids long. CDR3 amino acids: CASSTRTSFGYNEQFF. Here the CDR3 DNA reads TGTGCCAGCAGTACTAGGACCTCCTTTGGCTACAATGAGCAGTTCTTC.

This chain uses TRBV28 with TRBJ1-5; D is unresolved. This CDR3 spans 12 amino acids. Germline V gene sequence: CDR1 MDHEN, CDR2 SYDVKM. V lost 10 bases and J 6 bases, leaving 13 bases between the germline ends. In DNA form, the CDR3 reads TGTGCCACCACGACTGGAAGTCAGCCCCAGCATTTT. Its protein product is CATTTGSQPQHF.

V and J are TRBV9 and TRBJ1-1; D is unresolved. The CDR3 loop spans 15 amino acids. Germline CDR1 SGDLS, CDR2 YYNGEE. The V end was cut by 0 bases, the J end by 1 base, with 10 bases between. CDR3 DNA sequence: TGTGCCAGCAGCGTAGATGGCAGACCGAACACTGAAGCTTTCTTT. It is translated as CASSVDGRPNTEAFF.

V usage is TRBV10-1 and J usage is TRBJ2-7, with unresolved D. V dropped 1 base and J dropped 6 bases, with 4 bases sitting between them. The CDR3 extends over 11 amino acids. CDR1 is WNHNN and CDR2 is SYGVQD in the germline V gene (reference sequence). Here the CDR3 reads CASSELGEQYF. For the CDR3, the DNA is TGCGCCAGCAGTGAGTTGGGCGAGCAGTACTTC.

V usage is TRBV11-2 and J usage is TRBJ1-6; maybe TRBD1 (6 bases). This CDR3 contains 15 residues. V lost 1 base and J lost 8, with 12 bases in between. The germline gives CDR1 SGHAT, CDR2 FQNNGV. This CDR3 reads CASSLVGARYSPLHF. CDR3 coding DNA: TGTGCCAGCAGCTTAGTGGGGGCGCGGTATTCACCCCTCCACTTT. Full variable domain (rest looked up from reference TRBV11-2 and TRBJ1-6): EAGVAQSPRYKIIEKRQSVAFWCNPISGHATLYWYQQILGQGPKLLIQFQNNGVVDDSQLPKDRFSAERLKGVDSTLKIQPAKLEDSAVYLCASSLVGARYSPLHFGNGTRLTVT.

This chain connects TRBV10-3 to TRBJ2-7, with D possibly matching TRBD2 (6 bases). Trimming left V 6 bases short and J 0 bases short, with 12 bases between. The CDR3 has 14 amino acids. Looked up from germline, CDR1 is ENHRY and CDR2 is SYGVKD. The DNA of the CDR3 is TGTGCCATCAGGGGACTCCTACCCTCCTACGAGCAGTACTTC. Its protein is CAIRGLLPSYEQYF.

V is TRBV3-1 (or the pseudogene TRBV3-2) and J is TRBJ2-5, with TRBD2 matching 7 bases. The CDR3 is 16 residues long. V was pared by 5 bases and J by 3 bases, with 12 bases of the junction left unmatched. The V gene's germline CDR1 is LGHDT and CDR2 YNNKEL (reference sequence). Here the CDR3 reads CASSSPRAGVEETQYF. CDR3 coding DNA: TGTGCCAGCAGCTCCCCCCGTGCGGGAGTGGAAGAGACCCAGTACTTC.

V is TRBV29-1 and J is TRBJ1-2; 12 positions match TRBD1. V shed 3 bases and J 4 bases; nucleotides not matched to a gene: 6. Germline assignment: CDR1 SQVTM and CDR2 ANQGSEA. This CDR3 is 15 amino acids long. The DNA for the CDR3 is TGCAGCGTTGAGGGACAGGGGGCGTTAGGCTATGGCTACACCTTC. Its protein is CSVEGQGALGYGYTF.

The rearrangement links TRBV3-1 (or the pseudogene TRBV3-2) to TRBJ2-1, with D maybe TRBD1 (6 bases). CDR1 LGHDT and CDR2 YNNKEL come from the germline V gene (reference sequence). CDR3 size: 15 residues. V dropped 3 bases and J dropped 3 bases, with 12 bases sitting between them. The CDR3 DNA reads as TGTGCCAGCAGCCAGTCCCGGGACATCTACAATGAGCAGTTCTTC. It codes for CASSQSRDIYNEQFF.

The chain joins TRBV27 to TRBJ2-4, with D maybe TRBD2 (6 bases). The CDR3 runs to 16 residues. With 0 bases removed from V and 1 base from J, the gap between germline ends came to 10 bases. Germline V gene lookup returns CDR1 MNHEY and CDR2 SMNVEV (reference sequence). CDR3 loop: CASSLSAEGAKNIQYF. CDR3 DNA: TGTGCCAGCAGTTTATCGGCGGAGGGGGCCAAAAACATTCAGTACTTC.

The chain uses TRBV10-2 and TRBJ2-3, with 10 bases aligning to TRBD2. With V trimmed by 3 bases and J by 5 bases, 8 bases remained unmatched. CDR1 and CDR2 from the germline V gene are WSHSY and SAAADI. The CDR3 loop spans 16 amino acids. The CDR3 is CASSDAASGSGDTQYF. CDR3 sequence (DNA): TGCGCCAGCAGTGATGCGGCTAGCGGGAGCGGAGATACGCAGTATTTT.

The rearrangement uses TRBV9 and TRBJ1-3; D gene ambiguous. CDR1 and CDR2 from the germline V gene are SGDLS and YYNGEE. The germline V and J ends were trimmed by 4 bases and 6 bases, with 14 bases remaining between them. The CDR3 is 14 amino acids. The CDR3 protein is CASSPQGLENTIYF. Written as DNA, the CDR3 is TGTGCCAGCAGCCCACAAGGCCTTGAAAACACCATATATTTT. The full variable domain, its missing parts supplied by reference TRBV9 and TRBJ1-3, is DSGVTQTPKHLITATGQRVTLRCSPRSGDLSVYWYQQSLDQGLQFLIQYYNGEERAKGNILERFSAQQFPDLHSELNLSSLELGDSALYFCASSPQGLENTIYFGEGSWLTVV.

The J gene is TRBJ2-7, the V gene TRBV30; TRBD1 might be the D (5 bases). Germline CDR1 reads GTSNPN; CDR2 reads SVGIG (reference sequence). V lost 4 bases to trimming and J lost 6 bases, with 22 bases between them. The CDR3 length is 15 residues. This chain's CDR3 is CAWIPDSQVVGEQYF. The CDR3 nucleotides are TGTGCCTGGATCCCCGACAGTCAAGTGGTGGGCGAGCAGTACTTC.

J is TRBJ2-7 and V is TRBV9; no definite D call. Trimming stripped 5 bases from V and 6 bases from J, with 15 bases between. The CDR3 sequence is 13 residues long. Germline CDR1 and CDR2: SGDLS and YYNGEE. The CDR3 loop is CASSYGPSGEQYF. The CDR3 coding sequence is TGTGCCAGCAGTTACGGACCTTCTGGCGAGCAGTACTTC. Based on the CDR3 plus reference TRBV9 and TRBJ2-7, the full variable domain is DSGVTQTPKHLITATGQRVTLRCSPRSGDLSVYWYQQSLDQGLQFLIQYYNGEERAKGNILERFSAQQFPDLHSELNLSSLELGDSALYFCASSYGPSGEQYFGPGTRLTVT.

The rearrangement links TRBV7-9 to TRBJ2-1; D may match TRBD1 or TRBD2 (5 bases each). CDR3 size: 14 residues. Trimming took 1 base from V and 8 from J, leaving 12 bases between them. Germline values: CDR1 SEHNR, CDR2 FQNEAQ (reference sequence). CDR3 in amino acids: CASSLGGSRDEQFF. In DNA form, the CDR3 reads TGTGCCAGCAGCTTAGGAGGGTCCAGGGATGAGCAGTTCTTC. The variable domain in full, completed from reference TRBV7-9 and TRBJ2-1, reads DTGVSQNPRHKITKRGQNVTFRCDPISEHNRLYWYRQTLGQGPEFLTYFQNEAQLEKSRLLSDRFSAERPKGSFSTLEIQRTEQGDSAMYLCASSLGGSRDEQFFGPGTRLTVL.

This clone was seen once. V usage is TRBV19 and J usage is TRBJ1-1; D not resolved. The CDR3 runs 14 residues. Germline V lookup: CDR1 LNHDA, CDR2 SQIVND (reference sequence). Deletions cut 3 bases from V and 5 bases from J, with 13 bases between. The CDR3 protein is CASSMGSGVTEAFF. The CDR3 DNA follows: TGTGCCAGTAGTATGGGGAGTGGGGTAACTGAAGCTTTCTTT.

The chain recombines TRBV5-6 with TRBJ2-6, with D hard to call. V lost 4 bases and J 0 bases, leaving 17 bases between the germline ends. The CDR3 loop spans 18 amino acids. The germline CDR1 and CDR2 sequences are SGHDT and YYEEEE. CDR3 sequence: CASSPGPIQLSGANVLTF. The CDR3 nucleotides read TGTGCCAGCAGCCCTGGACCGATACAGCTCTCTGGGGCCAACGTCCTGACTTTC.

This chain uses TRBV5-8 with TRBJ1-2, with 10 bases fitting TRBD1. The CDR3 has 14 residues. Germline lookup yields CDR1 SGHTS and CDR2 YDEGEE. Unmatched junction bases numbered 4, after V lost 4 bases and J lost 4 bases. The CDR3 coding sequence is TGTGCCAGCAGCCCCGGGACAGGGGTCTATGGCTACACCTTC. Protein sequence: CASSPGTGVYGYTF.

This sequence joins TRBV4-3 and TRBJ1-2; no firm D call. With 0 bases removed from V and 2 bases from J, the gap between germline ends came to 16 bases. The germline V gene encodes CDR1 LGHNA and CDR2 YSLEER. CDR3 size: 17 residues. This chain's CDR3 is CASSQDLTPGSNYGYTF. The CDR3 coding sequence is TGCGCCAGCAGCCAAGACCTCACTCCTGGCTCGAACTATGGCTACACCTTC.

This rearrangement joins TRBV28 to TRBJ2-1, with D maybe TRBD2 (6 bases). This CDR3 has 14 residues. V lost 8 bases and J lost 6, with 17 bases in between. The germline CDR1 and CDR2 sequences are MDHEN and SYDVKM. DNA of the CDR3: TGTGCCAGCTGGACTCTTGTGGGAGGCAATGAGCAGTTCTTC. It is translated as CASWTLVGGNEQFF.

This chain joins TRBV7-9 and TRBJ2-7, with D perhaps matching TRBD2 (6 bases). CDR3 length: 12 amino acids. With 11 bases removed from V and 6 bases from J, the gap between germline ends came to 17 bases. Per the germline V gene, CDR1 is SEHNR and CDR2 is FQNEAQ (reference sequence). The CDR3 reads CALELGGPEQYF. CDR3 bases: TGTGCCCTCGAACTGGGAGGCCCCGAGCAGTACTTC. Combining the CDR3 with reference TRBV7-9 and TRBJ2-7 gives the whole variable domain DTGVSQNPRHKITKRGQNVTFRCDPISEHNRLYWYRQTLGQGPEFLTYFQNEAQLEKSRLLSDRFSAERPKGSFSTLEIQRTEQGDSAMYLCALELGGPEQYFGPGTRLTVT.

The V and J genes are TRBV4-2 and TRBJ1-3; D is unresolved. The CDR3 has 17 residues. The germline V gene has CDR1 LGHNA and CDR2 YNFKEQ. V was clipped by 0 bases and J by 0 bases, with 12 bases between them. This chain's CDR3 is CASSQEFSASSGNTIYF. CDR3 nucleotides: TGTGCCAGCAGCCAAGAGTTTAGCGCTAGCTCTGGAAACACCATATATTTT.

The chain carries TRBV11-2 and TRBJ2-5, with 7 bases lining up with TRBD1. V gave up 0 bases and J gave up 4 bases; unmatched junction bases: 5. This CDR3 spans 15 amino acids. CDR1 is SGHAT and CDR2 is FQNNGV in the germline V gene. The CDR3 bases are TGTGCCAGCAGCTTAGAAGGGGGCGCGGGAGAGACCCAGTACTTC. Translated: CASSLEGGAGETQYF.

The chain links TRBV27 to TRBJ1-1, with no clear D. The CDR3 runs to 15 residues. The V gene lost 2 bases and the J gene lost 0 bases, with 10 bases spanning the gap. Germline V gene sequence: CDR1 MNHEY, CDR2 SMNVEV (reference sequence). The CDR3 bases are TGTGCCAGCAGTTTAAGGATCGACATGAACACTGAAGCTTTCTTT. This encodes CASSLRIDMNTEAFF.

The rearrangement joins TRBV12-2 to TRBJ1-2. TRBV12-2 is classified as a pseudogene. The length of the CDR3 is 14 residues. The CDR3 sequence: CASRPLTEYVGYTF. The CDR3 DNA is TGTGCAAGTCGCCCCCTGACGGAGTATGTGGGCTACACCTTC.

The chain employs TRBV30 and TRBJ2-2; 10 nucleotides agree with TRBD2. This CDR3 is built from 15 residues. Germline trimming cut 5 bases from V and 5 bases from J; bases unmatched to any gene: 8. From germline, CDR1 is GTSNPN and CDR2 SVGIG (reference sequence). DNA of the CDR3: TGTGCCTGGGAACCGGGACTAGCGTTAACCGGGGAGCTGTTTTTT. Translation: CAWEPGLALTGELFF.

The chain is built from TRBV3-1 (or the pseudogene TRBV3-2) and TRBJ2-5, with TRBD2 matching over 7 bases. Trimming cost V 0 bases and J 5 bases; bases outside gene matches: 3. The CDR3 runs to 14 residues. Germline CDR1 and CDR2: LGHDT and YNNKEL (reference sequence). CDR3 coding DNA: TGTGCCAGCAGCCAAGATGGGGGAGGGGAGACCCAGTACTTC. It specifies CASSQDGGGETQYF.

The genes are TRBV15 and TRBJ1-2; 10 nucleotides match TRBD1. Germline V gene lookup returns CDR1 LNHNV and CDR2 YYDKDF (reference sequence). This CDR3 is built from 17 residues. Trimming removed 0 bases from V and 2 bases from J; junction bases left unmatched: 6. CDR3 DNA: TGTGCCACCAGCAGAGATATTGGGGACAGGGGAAACTATGGCTACACCTTC. It translates to CATSRDIGDRGNYGYTF.